The 12 T cell receptor beta chains listed next were all sequenced from one sample in a study of PD-1 blockade in mismatch repair-deficient tumors. Some clones are missing from TCRdb's copy, which holds only in-frame ones; the method was immunoSEQ multiplex PCR. Among 40,000 or so clones listed, over 70% were seen once. Sample: PBMCs, taken around 38 weeks after starting pembrolizumab. The receptors were sampled from an adult with mismatch repair-deficient cancer.

V is TRBV10-2 and J is TRBJ1-5, with a tentative D call TRBD1 (6 bases). CDR1 and CDR2 from the germline V gene are WSHSY and SAAADI. Trimming shortened V by 6 bases and J by 6 bases, and 15 bases separated the two germline ends. This CDR3 is 14 amino acids long. The CDR3 DNA sequence: TGCGCCAGCAGGAATCCAGGGGTAGGTCAGCCCCAGCATTTT. It is translated as CASRNPGVGQPQHF.

This clone appeared a few times. V gene TRBV27 combines with J gene TRBJ1-1; D is ambiguous. Trimming left V 7 bases short and J 0 bases short, with 12 bases between. This CDR3 region has 14 residues. Germline-derived CDR1 and CDR2 are MNHEY and SMNVEV (reference sequence). The CDR3 DNA follows: TGTGCCAGCACACCAGGTTATTTGAACACTGAAGCTTTCTTT. It yields the protein CASTPGYLNTEAFF.

The gene calls are TRBV29-1 and TRBJ2-5; 10 positions agree with TRBD1. Germline CDR1 is SQVTM and CDR2 is ANQGSEA. V lost 3 bases and J lost 5; bases outside the gene matches: 21. The CDR3 covers 19 residues. The chain's CDR3 is CSVDSADRGLQRGRETQYF. DNA of the CDR3: TGCAGCGTTGATTCCGCCGACAGGGGGCTCCAGCGTGGGAGGGAGACCCAGTACTTC.

The chain recombines TRBV11-1 with TRBJ1-6; TRBD1 agrees at 8 bases. The CDR3 runs 17 residues. V shed 2 bases, J shed 3 bases, and the junction held 6 bases outside the gene matches. Germline-derived CDR1 and CDR2 are SGHAT and FQDESV (reference sequence). CDR3 sequence: CASSLNRGINYNSPLHF. In nucleotides, the CDR3 is TGTGCCAGCAGCTTAAACAGGGGGATCAACTATAATTCACCCCTCCACTTT.

This clone was counted a single time. This chain joins TRBV28 and TRBJ1-1, with 7 bases fitting TRBD1. Germline-derived CDR1 and CDR2 are MDHEN and SYDVKM. J lost 11 bases, V lost 5 bases, and 8 bases had no gene match. This CDR3 has 12 residues. CDR3: CASSPQTGWAFF. As DNA, the CDR3 is TGTGCCAGCAGTCCTCAGACAGGGTGGGCTTTCTTT.

The genes are TRBV18 and TRBJ1-1, with 9 bases identical to TRBD1. This CDR3 spans 14 amino acids. The J segment lost 1 base and the V segment lost 5 bases, leaving 2 bases of the junction unmatched. The V gene's germline CDR1 is KGHSH and CDR2 LQKENI. This chain's CDR3 is CASSKDRGNTEAFF. The CDR3, as DNA: TGTGCCAGCTCAAAGGACAGGGGGAACACTGAAGCTTTCTTT.

This clone was found a few times. The chain joins TRBV9 to TRBJ2-7; TRBD2 agrees at 8 bases. Germline assignment: CDR1 SGDLS and CDR2 YYNGEE. The ends lost 0 bases at V and 6 bases at J; junction bases unmatched: 11. CDR3 length: 16 residues. The CDR3 bases are TGTGCCAGCAGCGTAGAAGGGGCGGGGGGACCTCTCGAGCAGTACTTC. This translates into CASSVEGAGGPLEQYF.

The chain uses TRBV6-1 and TRBJ2-7; D uncertain. The CDR3 loop spans 12 amino acids. The V and J ends lost 2 bases and 4 bases respectively, with 6 bases between them. From germline, CDR1 is MNHNS and CDR2 SASEGT. This CDR3 is CASSETPYEQYF. In nucleotides, the CDR3 is TGTGCCAGCAGTGAAACTCCGTACGAGCAGTACTTC.

The J gene is TRBJ1-1, the V gene TRBV7-3; a possible D gene is TRBD1 (5 bases). Per germline, CDR1 SGHTA and CDR2 FQGTGA. V was clipped by 1 base and J by 5 bases, with 17 bases between them. The CDR3 covers 16 residues. DNA for the CDR3: TGTGCCAGCAGCTTAAGGTCGTGGGGCCTGGGGACTGAAGCTTTCTTT. Translated, it gives CASSLRSWGLGTEAFF. The full variable domain, in which reference TRBV7-3 and TRBJ1-1 provide the parts outside the CDR3, is GAGVSQTPSNKVTEKGKYVELRCDPISGHTALYWYRQSLGQGPEFLIYFQGTGAADDSGLPNDRFFAVRPEGSVSTLKIQRTERGDSAVYLCASSLRSWGLGTEAFFGQGTRLTVV.

This clone showed up just a few times. The chain carries TRBV7-9 and TRBJ1-2, with unresolved D. The V and J ends lost 6 bases and 0 bases respectively, with 17 bases between them. The CDR3 sequence is 16 residues long. Germline V lookup: CDR1 SEHNR, CDR2 FQNEAQ (reference sequence). For the CDR3, the DNA is TGTGCCAGCAGGGAGAACGTGCTCGGCTCTAACTATGGCTACACCTTC. This translates into CASRENVLGSNYGYTF.

The chain joins TRBV10-3 to TRBJ2-5, with 7 positions matching TRBD1. Germline trimming cut 2 bases from V and 5 bases from J; bases unmatched to any gene: 2. The CDR3 is made up of 13 amino acids. Germline values: CDR1 ENHRY, CDR2 SYGVKD. CDR3 nucleotides: TGTGCCATCAGTGAGCAGGGGGTGGAGACCCAGTACTTC. The encoded protein is CAISEQGVETQYF.

This rearrangement joins TRBV18 to TRBJ2-2; 9 positions match TRBD2. Germline assignment: CDR1 KGHSH and CDR2 LQKENI. The CDR3 has 16 residues. Losses at the gene ends were 0 bases for V and 6 bases for J; bases not matched to a gene: 5. The CDR3 DNA is TGTGCCAGCTCACCACCCCTAGCGGGGTCCCCCGGGGAGCTGTTTTTT. The encoded protein is CASSPPLAGSPGELFF.